A single sample gave rise to the 8 T cell receptor beta chains below, sequenced in a study of shared clonotypes between healthy human individuals. Assay used: immunoSEQ multiplex PCR; TCRdb lists only in-frame clones, some missing. The sample shows about 1.1 million clones, about 84% of them seen only once. Sequencing was performed on memory CD4+ T cells from PBMCs. The sample's subset: CD45RA-negative fraction. Every receptor here comes from a man aged 18 to 29 in good health. Some clones in this sample may be carry-over from other donors' samples.

The chain uses TRBV11-2 and TRBJ2-1; 11 bases are shared with TRBD2. V gave up 4 bases and J gave up 9 bases; unmatched junction bases: 5. Germline V CDR1 and CDR2: SGHAT, FQNNGV. The CDR3 loop spans 14 amino acids. The DNA of the CDR3 is TGTGCCAGCAGCTCGACTAGCGGGATTGGTGAGCAGTTCTTC. It codes for CASSSTSGIGEQFF. Full variable domain (rest looked up from reference TRBV11-2 and TRBJ2-1): EAGVAQSPRYKIIEKRQSVAFWCNPISGHATLYWYQQILGQGPKLLIQFQNNGVVDDSQLPKDRFSAERLKGVDSTLKIQPAKLEDSAVYLCASSSTSGIGEQFFGPGTRLTVL.

This chain joins TRBV10-3 and TRBJ2-6, with TRBD1 as a possible D gene (5 bases). Germline CDR1 and CDR2: ENHRY and SYGVKD. The CDR3 runs 17 residues. Between the trimmed V and J ends, which lost 10 bases and 0 bases, there was a span of 19 bases. The CDR3: CATPRQGRSSGANVLTF. CDR3 DNA: TGTGCCACCCCTCGCCAGGGTCGCAGCTCTGGGGCCAACGTCCTGACTTTC.

The rearrangement links TRBV10-3 to TRBJ1-2, with 8 bases identical to TRBD1. The CDR3 is 14 residues long. J lost 1 base, V lost 4 bases, and 2 bases had no gene match. The V gene's germline CDR1 is ENHRY and CDR2 SYGVKD. CDR3 amino acids: CAISGDRLNYGYTF. The CDR3 DNA sequence: TGTGCCATCAGTGGGGACAGGCTTAACTATGGCTACACCTTC.

The chain carries TRBV28 and TRBJ1-5; no reliable D call. The CDR3 is made up of 13 amino acids. Germline lookup yields CDR1 MDHEN and CDR2 SYDVKM. V dropped 2 bases and J dropped 2 bases, with 4 bases sitting between them. The CDR3 nucleotides read TGTGCCAGCAGTTTACATGGCAATCAGCCCCAGCATTTT. Its protein product is CASSLHGNQPQHF.

The CDR3 coding sequence is TGTGCCAGCAGCTCCGACAGTCAGGGCGGTGGCTACACCTTC. Its protein is CASSSDSQGGGYTF. This chain connects TRBV5-4 to TRBJ1-2; D perhaps matches TRBD1 (5 bases). The CDR3 is 14 amino acids. V was pared by 3 bases and J by 7 bases, with 16 bases between. CDR1 is SGHNT and CDR2 is YYREEE in the germline V gene (reference sequence).

This chain links TRBV19 with TRBJ1-1; the match to TRBD1 covers 7 bases. Germline V gene lookup returns CDR1 LNHDA and CDR2 SQIVND (reference sequence). Losses at the gene ends were 9 bases for V and 0 bases for J; bases not matched to a gene: 10. This CDR3 contains 15 residues. CDR3 loop: CASIRDSRMNTEAFF. The CDR3 DNA reads as TGTGCCAGCATCAGGGACAGCCGAATGAACACTGAAGCTTTCTTT.

V usage is TRBV28 and J usage is TRBJ2-5, with unresolved D. The CDR3 consists of 14 residues. V dropped 4 bases and J dropped 8 bases, with 17 bases sitting between them. Germline CDR1 MDHEN, CDR2 SYDVKM. The CDR3 nucleotides read TGTGCCAGCAGTTCCCCACTCGGCCCACGAACCCAGTACTTC. Translation: CASSSPLGPRTQYF. Based on the CDR3 plus reference TRBV28 and TRBJ2-5, the full variable domain is DVKVTQSSRYLVKRTGEKVFLECVQDMDHENMFWYRQDPGLGLRLIYFSYDVKMKEKGDIPEGYSVSREKKERFSLILESASTNQTSMYLCASSSPLGPRTQYFGPGTRLLVL.

The chain couples TRBV11-2 to TRBJ1-2; a possible D gene is TRBD1 (6 bases). Germline V gives CDR1 SGHAT, CDR2 FQNNGV. The V gene lost 2 bases and the J gene lost 2 bases, with 21 bases spanning the gap. The CDR3 has 18 amino acids. The CDR3 here is CASSLRPGQFAGNYGYTF. CDR3 DNA: TGTGCCAGCAGCTTACGCCCCGGACAGTTCGCCGGGAACTATGGCTACACCTTC.